The 5 T cell receptor beta chains below come from one sample, sequenced in a study of T cell responses to AZD1222 COVID-19 vaccine (dated by TCRdb to the early 2020s). Library preparation employed the immunoSEQ multiplex PCR assay. TCRdb took over this immuneACCESS table, retaining in-frame rearrangements with V and J assigned. Such tables are incomplete; in checked studies, under half of the missing clones stem from an unresolved V gene, and the remainder is unexplained. In all, the sample holds around 100,000 clones, and approximately 90% of those were seen once. In total, the top ten clones hold about 7.8% of the sample. This specimen's time point label, per the study, means: baseline before first vaccination. The sample in question was peripheral blood, obtained on day 0 of AZD1222 vaccination. The receptors come from an adult in good health.

This clone was counted only a few times. The chain recombines TRBV5-4 with TRBJ2-7, with 9 positions matching TRBD1. Per germline, CDR1 SGHNT and CDR2 YYREEE (reference sequence). The J segment lost 4 bases and the V segment lost 0 bases, leaving 5 bases of the junction unmatched. This CDR3 has 15 amino acids. The CDR3 spells CASSLVGGQGYEQYF. CDR3 DNA: TGTGCCAGCAGCTTGGTGGGGGGACAGGGTTACGAGCAGTACTTC. Complete variable domain (other parts from reference TRBV5-4 and TRBJ2-7): ETGVTQSPTHLIKTRGQQVTLRCSSQSGHNTVSWYQQALGQGPQFIFQYYREEENGRGNFPPRFSGLQFPNYSSELNVNALELDDSALYLCASSLVGGQGYEQYFGPGTRLTVT.

The V and J genes are TRBV19 and TRBJ1-5; tentative D call: TRBD1 (5 bases). Trimming took off 8 bases at V and 7 bases at J, with 15 bases between the two ends. This CDR3 is built from 13 residues. Germline values: CDR1 LNHDA, CDR2 SQIVND (reference sequence). As DNA, the CDR3 is TGTGCCAGTGGTAGAAGGAGGGGACAGCCCCAGCATTTT. It encodes CASGRRRGQPQHF.

CDR3 bases: TGTGCCAGCAGCTCACCTCGGGGCAGGGATGGGGTCACAGATACGCAGTATTTT. Protein sequence: CASSSPRGRDGVTDTQYF. The chain links TRBV7-9 to TRBJ2-3; the D call may be TRBD1 or TRBD2 (5 bases each). CDR3 size: 18 residues. Germline CDR1 and CDR2: SEHNR and FQNEAQ (reference sequence). Trimming removed 4 bases from V and 2 bases from J, with 22 bases in between. Full variable domain (missing parts from reference TRBV7-9 and TRBJ2-3): DTGVSQNPRHKITKRGQNVTFRCDPISEHNRLYWYRQTLGQGPEFLTYFQNEAQLEKSRLLSDRFSAERPKGSFSTLEIQRTEQGDSAMYLCASSSPRGRDGVTDTQYFGPGTRLTVL.

V is TRBV18 and J is TRBJ2-1; 9 bases fit TRBD1. The CDR3 covers 14 residues. Per the germline V gene, CDR1 is KGHSH and CDR2 is LQKENI. Unmatched junction bases numbered 4, after V lost 3 bases and J lost 7 bases. CDR3 protein: CASSPGQGRNEQFF. The CDR3 nucleotides read TGTGCCAGCTCACCGGGACAGGGCCGTAATGAGCAGTTCTTC.

The chain links TRBV4-1 to TRBJ2-7; D might be TRBD1 or TRBD2, each matching 5 bases. Germline-derived CDR1 and CDR2 are MGHRA and YSYEKL. The CDR3 loop spans 15 amino acids. Trimming pared 1 base from V and 0 bases from J, leaving 10 bases between. This chain's CDR3 is CASSQGGTGSYEQYF. In nucleotides, the CDR3 is TGCGCCAGCAGCCAAGGAGGGACCGGCTCCTACGAGCAGTACTTC.